The rows below give T cell receptor beta chains drawn from one sample of a study of human T cells and chemical hapten exposure. TCRdb passed the RACE reads through MiXCR, listing each CDR3 protein once. The table has about 40,000 distinct CDR3 sequences, approximately 3.4% seen once; the top ten hold approximately 6.7%. The input for sequencing was whole blood, taken in connection with sensitization to the hapten diphenylcyclopropenone (DPC). These receptors came from a man aged 40-55 years with alopecia areata. Some clones in this sample may be carry-over from other donors' samples. CDR3s include the opening cysteine and the closing phenylalanine or tryptophan. The D gene is left open where the match is weak. Some rows mark clone size as missing; the rest say once, few, many or name a class of expanded clone.

many	NA	TRBV30	TRBJ1-2	CAWRGGSYGYTF	TGTGCCTGGAGGGGCGGCAGCTATGGCTACACCTTC
many	NA	TRBV5-1	TRBJ2-1	CASSFSNEQFF	TGCGCCAGCAGTTTTTCAAATGAGCAGTTCTTC
few	NA	TRBV7-9	TRBJ2-1	CASSFTGDSDEQFF	TGTGCCAGCAGCTTTACGGGAGACTCCGATGAGCAGTTCTTC
many	NA	TRBV7-9	TRBJ2-1	CASSLGGFGNEQFF	TGTGCCAGCAGCTTAGGGGGATTCGGCAATGAGCAGTTCTTC
many	TRBD1	TRBV20-1	TRBJ1-1	CSARETTGSEAFF	TGCAGTGCTAGAGAGACGACAGGGTCCGAAGCTTTCTTT
many	TRBD2	TRBV3-1	TRBJ2-1	CASSQEGLAGSYNEQFF	TGTGCCAGCAGCCAAGAGGGACTAGCGGGCTCCTACAATGAGCAGTTCTTC
many	NA	TRBV5-4	TRBJ2-6	CASSTQQVYGANVLTF	TGTGCCAGCAGCACCCAACAGGTCTATGGGGCCAACGTCCTGACTTTC
NA	TRBD1	TRBV7-2	TRBJ1-3	CASSLVSVTGRGNTIYF	TGTGCCAGCAGCTTAGTTTCGGTGACAGGGAGAGGAAACACCATATATTTT
many	NA	TRBV7-9	TRBJ2-2	CASSLAGTGELFF	TGTGCCAGCAGCTTAGCAGGGACCGGGGAGCTGTTTTTT
NA	TRBD2	TRBV19	TRBJ2-3	CASSTGGSDTQYF	TGTGCCAGTAGTACGGGGGGTTCCGACACGCAGTATTTT
many	TRBD2	TRBV7-9	TRBJ2-3	CASSSPAGVTDTQYF	TGTGCCAGCAGCTCCCCCGCGGGAGTCACAGATACGCAGTATTTT
many	TRBD1	TRBV5-6	TRBJ2-2	CASSLSGRGRTGELFF	TGTGCCAGCAGCTTGTCCGGCAGGGGGCGGACCGGGGAGCTGTTTTTT
many	NA	TRBV20-1	TRBJ1-1	CSARDLGAGGSYTEAFF	TGCAGTGCTAGAGATTTGGGGGCGGGGGGTTCATACACTGAAGCTTTCTTT
many	TRBD1	TRBV12-3/TRBV12-4	TRBJ1-2	CASSARDRGLGGYTF	TGTGCCAGCAGTGCCCGGGACAGGGGGCTCGGTGGCTACACCTTC
many	NA	TRBV29-1	TRBJ2-3	CSVASSTTQDTQYF	TGCAGCGTGGCCTCGAGTACCACACAAGATACGCAGTATTTT
few	NA	TRBV11-2	TRBJ1-1	CASSLKTEAFF	TGTGCCAGCAGCTTGAAAACTGAAGCTTTCTTT
many	NA	TRBV7-9	TRBJ2-2	CASSLDTDTGELFF	TGTGCCAGCAGCTTGGACACTGACACCGGGGAGCTGTTTTTT
many	NA	TRBV12-3/TRBV12-4	TRBJ1-5	CASSGRGYNQPQHF	TGTGCCAGCAGTGGCCGGGGGTACAATCAGCCCCAGCATTTT
many	NA	TRBV12-3/TRBV12-4	TRBJ2-1	CASSINQGNEQFF	TGTGCCAGCAGTATAAACCAGGGCAATGAGCAGTTCTTC
many	NA	TRBV5-1	TRBJ1-2	CASSLEGGANYGYTF	TGCGCCAGCAGCTTGGAGGGGGGAGCTAACTATGGCTACACCTTC
many	NA	TRBV27	TRBJ1-4	CASSKPGTGDEKLFF	TGTGCCAGCAGCAAACCCGGGACCGGGGATGAAAAACTGTTTTTT
many	NA	TRBV20-1	TRBJ2-2	CSATTGSYTGELFF	TGCAGTGCTACCACGGGATCCTACACCGGGGAGCTGTTTTTT
many	NA	TRBV6-2/TRBV6-3	TRBJ2-7	CASSYSTGNEQYF	TGTGCCAGCAGTTACTCGACGGGCAACGAGCAGTACTTC
many	NA	TRBV5-1	TRBJ2-5	CASSPDRPRETQYF	TGCGCCAGCAGCCCCGACAGGCCGCGGGAGACCCAGTACTTC
many	NA	TRBV24-1	TRBJ2-1	CATSTRRGRDEQFF	TGTGCCACCAGTACTCGGAGGGGAAGGGATGAGCAGTTCTTC
many	NA	TRBV9	TRBJ2-2	CASSVGTTGELFF	TGTGCCAGCAGCGTAGGAACGACCGGGGAGCTGTTTTTT
NA	NA	TRBV5-5	TRBJ2-7	CASSPNRLHSYEQYF	TGTGCCAGCAGCCCTAATAGACTACACTCCTACGAGCAGTACTTC
many	NA	TRBV28	TRBJ2-7	CASSLNPPYEQYF	TGTGCCAGCAGTTTAAATCCACCTTACGAGCAGTACTTC
many	TRBD2	TRBV5-6	TRBJ2-7	CASSFRTSGRINEQYF	TGTGCCAGCAGCTTTCGAACTAGCGGGAGGATAAACGAGCAGTACTTC
many	NA	TRBV5-1	TRBJ2-3	CASSLFRTGTDTQYF	TGCGCCAGCAGCTTGTTTAGGACAGGCACAGATACGCAGTATTTT
many	TRBD1	TRBV29-1	TRBJ2-4	CSVGWPGGNIQYF	TGCAGCGTTGGGTGGCCAGGGGGAAACATTCAGTACTTC
few	TRBD1	TRBV7-9	TRBJ1-1	CASSPSGGNTEAFF	TGTGCCAGCAGCCCCTCAGGGGGCAACACTGAAGCTTTCTTT
many	NA	TRBV20-1	TRBJ1-2	CSALGPGAGYTF	TGCAGTGCTCTTGGGCCAGGGGCTGGCTACACCTTC
many	NA	TRBV7-9	TRBJ1-2	CASRWGSNYGYTF	TGTGCCAGCAGGTGGGGCAGCAACTATGGCTACACCTTC
many	TRBD1	TRBV10-2	TRBJ1-5	CASSETGGVQPQHF	TGCGCCAGCAGTGAGACAGGGGGGGTTCAGCCCCAGCATTTT
many	NA	TRBV28	TRBJ2-1	CASSPTQGGKDHEQFF	TGTGCCAGCAGTCCCACCCAGGGCGGGAAGGATCATGAGCAGTTCTTC
many	TRBD2	TRBV4-2	TRBJ2-4	CASSQDLGLAVAKNIQYF	TGTGCCAGCAGCCAAGATCTCGGACTAGCGGTGGCCAAAAACATTCAGTACTTC
many	NA	TRBV2	TRBJ1-4	CASSGGPARADEKLFF	TGTGCCAGCAGTGGTGGCCCTGCCCGGGCGGATGAAAAACTGTTTTTT
many	TRBD2	TRBV27	TRBJ2-1	CASRAQTSGGPYNEQFF	TGTGCCAGCAGAGCCCAGACTAGCGGAGGACCCTACAATGAGCAGTTCTTC
many	TRBD2	TRBV9	TRBJ2-3	CASRPLAGWGDTQYF	TGTGCCAGCAGGCCCCTAGCGGGATGGGGGGATACGCAGTATTTT
many	TRBD1	TRBV6-6	TRBJ1-5	CASTDRVRNQPQHF	TGTGCCAGCACCGACAGGGTAAGAAATCAGCCCCAGCATTTT
many	TRBD1	TRBV20-1	TRBJ2-7	CSPERQGASPNQYF	TGCAGTCCAGAGCGGCAGGGGGCCTCCCCAAACCAGTACTTC
few	NA	TRBV4-2	TRBJ2-1	CASSGRGMGDEQFF	TGTGCCAGCAGTGGTAGAGGGATGGGGGATGAGCAGTTCTTC
many	NA	TRBV5-1	TRBJ2-3	CASSTGAFTDTQYF	TGCGCCAGCAGCACGGGGGCTTTCACAGATACGCAGTATTTT
few	NA	TRBV12-3/TRBV12-4	TRBJ1-4	CASSLGGAVINEKLFF	TGTGCCAGCAGTTTGGGAGGGGCAGTCATTAATGAAAAACTGTTTTTT
many	NA	TRBV2	TRBJ2-6	CASIRTGANVLTF	TGTGCCAGCATCAGGACTGGGGCCAACGTCCTGACTTTC
many	NA	TRBV4-1	TRBJ2-7	CASSQARDSYEQYF	TGCGCCAGCAGCCAGGCCAGGGACTCCTACGAGCAGTACTTC
many	NA	TRBV5-1	TRBJ1-4	CASSSSGPDREKLFF	TGCGCCAGCAGCTCATCGGGACCAGACAGGGAAAAACTGTTTTTT
many	NA	TRBV12-3/TRBV12-4	TRBJ2-7	CASSPRQDSYEQYF	TGTGCCAGCAGCCCACGACAGGACTCCTACGAGCAGTACTTC
many	NA	TRBV5-8	TRBJ2-2	CASSLSSVTGELFF	TGTGCCAGCAGCTTGTCTAGCGTCACCGGGGAGCTGTTTTTT
many	NA	TRBV23-1	TRBJ1-5	CASSPRGPGGSNQPQHF	TGCGCCAGCAGTCCCAGGGGACCCGGCGGGAGCAATCAGCCCCAGCATTTT
NA	NA	TRBV24-1	TRBJ2-5	CATSDSPGQQETQYF	TGTGCCACCAGTGATTCTCCGGGACAACAAGAGACCCAGTACTTC
many	NA	TRBV7-3	TRBJ2-5	CASSLRPTETQYF	TGTGCCAGCAGCTTACGACCCACGGAGACCCAGTACTTC
few	TRBD1	TRBV6-1	TRBJ1-5	CASSEAPGQGWQPQHF	TGTGCCAGCAGTGAAGCCCCCGGACAGGGGTGGCAGCCCCAGCATTTT
many	NA	TRBV4-2	TRBJ1-2	CASSQDDRGVDYGYTF	TGTGCCAGCAGCCAAGATGATAGGGGGGTAGACTATGGCTACACCTTC
many	NA	TRBV7-2	TRBJ1-2	CASSLGIDTPYYGYTF	TGTGCCAGCAGCTTAGGAATAGACACTCCCTACTATGGCTACACCTTC
many	NA	TRBV9	TRBJ2-1	CASSPKVWGEQFF	TGTGCCAGCAGCCCAAAGGTTTGGGGTGAGCAGTTCTTC